This T cell receptor beta chain was found in a study of blood T cell repertoires in COVID-19. About the study: Italy, Spain and the United States were the sources of the convalescent and acute COVID-19 samples. T cells, B-cell-depleted T cells, or PBMCs supplied cDNA or gDNA.

Original processing methods: Amplification from reference gene primers served as the basis for estimated nucleated cell counts. Here immunoSEQ multiplex PCR was the method, and the copy in TCRdb shows in-frame clones only, minus some. V and J calls and clone size are copied from that table; D and trimming were computed from the DNA. The sample holds 150,000 to 200,000 clones, 83% seen once. This clone showed up just once. Distinct nucleotide sequences in the sample also encode this CDR3. Trimming at V came to 5 bases and at J to 0 bases, leaving 3 bases not matched to a gene. The CDR3 totals 15 residues. Germline V lookup: CDR1 LNHDA, CDR2 SQIVND (reference sequence).

This TCR came from a woman between 70 and 85 years old with COVID-19, enrolled during active disease. The chain couples TRBV19 to TRBJ1-4, with 7 nucleotides matching TRBD1. The specimen was peripheral blood. In nucleotides, the CDR3 is TGTGCCAGTAGTTCCCAGGGGGCAACTAATGAAAAACTGTTTTTT. Translated, it gives CASSSQGATNEKLFF.